The T cell receptor (beta chain) under discussion was sequenced for a study of T cell responses to AZD1222 COVID-19 vaccine. In the study overall: Second doses that came at about 4 or about 12 weeks were put together.

General study findings and limits: White British ancestry dominated among donors, who included more females, and clonal diversity was possibly underestimated. Nearly half of the spike-specific TCRs reportedly recognize variant regions that carry no mutations. In all cases, repertoires were sampled only after the peak T cell response.

TCRdb's table, derived via immunoSEQ multiplex PCR, lists solely in-frame clones and lacks some. The sample has some 140,000 clones; roughly 94% are singletons. For this clone: Its target is unknown.

The germline CDR1 and CDR2 sequences are LNHDA and SQIVND (reference sequence). CDR3 length: 14 residues. Trimming took off 4 bases at V and 9 bases at J, with 16 bases between the two ends. The chain links TRBV19 to TRBJ2-1; D tentatively reads TRBD1 or TRBD2 (7 bases each). The receptor comes from an adult in good health. The specimen comprised peripheral blood, sampled on day 0 of AZD1222 vaccination. This chain's CDR3 is CASSRLGGTVEQFF. The CDR3 region has the DNA TGTGCCAGTAGTAGATTGGGAGGGACAGTTGAGCAGTTCTTC. Based on the CDR3 plus reference TRBV19 and TRBJ2-1, the full variable domain is DGGITQSPKYLFRKEGQNVTLSCEQNLNHDAMYWYRQDPGQGLRLIYYSQIVNDFQKGDIAEGYSVSREKKESFPLTVTSAQKNPTAFYLCASSRLGGTVEQFFGPGTRLTVL.